This entry concerns a single TCR beta chain. Its antigen is unidentified. Sequencing used immunoSEQ multiplex PCR; TCRdb keeps in-frame clones, though not all of them. The data contain more than 85,000 clones, about 90% of them singletons. The record originates from a study of PD-L1 blockade in urothelial cancer. Overall study context: Blood gave a median approximately 150,000 T cells.

General observations from the study: By 3 weeks, tumor-associated blood clones had expanded more in durable-benefit patients.

Diagnoses among patients were locally advanced or metastatic urothelial carcinoma. The number of samples from each patient was between 1 and 8, taken pretreatment and on-treatment. Germline lookup yields CDR1 SSHAT and CDR2 FNYEAQ (reference sequence). The V end lost 4 bases, the J end lost 5 bases, and 11 bases lay between the germline ends. This CDR3 is 13 amino acids long. The origin of this receptor is a woman of 80 years or more with urothelial cancer. Source: PBMCs, taken around atezolizumab (anti-PD-L1) treatment. This chain joins TRBV7-7 and TRBJ2-5, with D tentatively TRBD2 (6 bases). The CDR3 loop reads CASSSGGKETQYF. DNA for the CDR3: TGTGCCAGCAGCTCTGGGGGGAAGGAGACCCAGTACTTC.